This paragraph reports one T cell receptor beta chain. The CDR3 runs to 16 residues. Germline V gene data show CDR1 as SGHTA and CDR2 as FQGTGA. The germline V and J ends were trimmed by 3 bases and 7 bases, with 18 bases remaining between them. This sample stems from a study of T cells in Graves' hyperthyroidism and ophthalmopathy. Each diagnosis was grounded in clinical symptoms, serum thyroxine and TRAb, thyroid ultrasound, and orbital computed tomography. The CDR3 regions of TCR beta were amplified from RNA transcripts. HTBI primers were the set used in a first-round RT-PCR of the TCR CDR3. In TCRdb, the multiplex PCR reads were re-called with MiXCR into one record per CDR3 protein. The sample includes just over 550,000 distinct CDR3 sequences, roughly 46% of them seen just once.

The TCR originated in a woman under 30 with Graves' hyperthyroidism. Sequencing input: peripheral blood or thyroid tissue (not recorded which). This chain uses TRBV7-3 with TRBJ2-2, with D tentatively TRBD2 (5 bases). CDR3 sequence reads: CASSLEAVDSNGELFF. As DNA, the CDR3 is TGTGCCAGCAGCTTGGAGGCGGTGGATTCGAACGGGGAGCTGTTTTTT.